This is a list of T cell receptor beta chains from one sample in a study of shared clonotypes between healthy human individuals. Assay used: immunoSEQ multiplex PCR; TCRdb lists only in-frame clones, some missing. Of millions of clones in the sample, about 94% were seen once. Material for sequencing was naive CD8+ T cells sorted from blood. The receptors were gathered from a man between 18 and 35 years old in good health. The CDR3 runs from the conserved cysteine through the conserved F or W. Fields, in order: CDR3 protein, CDR3 DNA, D gene, clone size, J gene, V gene. D genes are given only for firm matches. Expanded clones get a size class; other rows say once, few or many, or leave the size out.

CASTEGANTGELFF	TGTGCCAGCACGGAAGGGGCGAACACCGGGGAGCTGTTTTTT	NA	once	TRBJ2-2	TRBV6-1
CASSETGGYGYTF	TGTGCCAGCAGTGAGACAGGGGGGTATGGCTACACCTTC	TRBD1	NA	TRBJ1-2	TRBV6-1
CASSTAPRDGYTF	TGTGCCAGCAGTACCGCTCCCAGGGATGGCTACACCTTC	NA	once	TRBJ1-2	TRBV9
CASSIDPPASLNYGYTF	TGTGCCAGTAGTATAGATCCACCCGCATCCCTAAACTATGGCTACACCTTC	NA	NA	TRBJ1-2	TRBV19
CASSEAVWDRGYSPLHF	TGTGCCAGCAGTGAGGCGGTGTGGGACAGGGGGTATTCACCCCTCCACTTT	TRBD1	NA	TRBJ1-6	TRBV2
CASSSQGTQYF	TGTGCCAGCAGCTCACAGGGGACCCAGTACTTC	NA	NA	TRBJ2-5	TRBV13
CASSQLQGEGSYGYTF	TGTGCCAGCAGCCAGTTACAGGGGGAAGGCTCATATGGCTACACCTTC	TRBD1	NA	TRBJ1-2	TRBV7-9
CASSYSVGNIQYF	TGTGCCAGCAGTTACTCAGTGGGGAACATTCAGTACTTC	NA	NA	TRBJ2-4	TRBV6-5
CASSVASLAGTGELFF	TGTGCCAGCAGCGTAGCTTCTCTAGCGGGGACCGGGGAGCTGTTTTTT	TRBD2	NA	TRBJ2-2	TRBV9
CASSSTIRTEAFF	TGTGCCAGCAGCTCGACCATTCGGACTGAAGCTTTCTTT	NA	once	TRBJ1-1	TRBV7-9
CASSLAGPYEQYF	TGTGCCAGCAGCTTAGCGGGGCCCTACGAGCAGTACTTC	NA	NA	TRBJ2-7	TRBV7-3
CASSLRGEGGEQETQYF	TGCGCCAGCAGCCTACGCGGGGAGGGCGGCGAACAAGAGACCCAGTACTTC	TRBD2	NA	TRBJ2-5	TRBV4-1
CASSPVGGGANYGYTF	TGTGCCAGCTCACCAGTAGGCGGGGGAGCTAACTATGGCTACACCTTC	NA	NA	TRBJ1-2	TRBV18
CASSSSGHSTDTQYF	TGTGCCAGCAGCTCTAGCGGGCATAGCACAGATACGCAGTATTTT	TRBD2	NA	TRBJ2-3	TRBV13
CASNEGGTEAFF	TGTGCCAGCAATGAAGGGGGGACTGAAGCTTTCTTT	NA	NA	TRBJ1-1	TRBV14
CASSEDYPNTGELFF	TGCGCCAGCAGCGAGGACTACCCGAACACCGGGGAGCTGTTTTTT	NA	once	TRBJ2-2	TRBV5-1
CASSLLGTPNSPLHF	TGTGCCAGCAGCTTGCTCGGGACACCTAATTCACCCCTCCACTTT	NA	NA	TRBJ1-6	TRBV5-4
CASSLGQGGEKLFF	TGCGCCAGCAGCTTAGGACAGGGGGGAGAAAAACTGTTTTTT	TRBD1	NA	TRBJ1-4	TRBV5-1
CASRDRGQGEEAFF	TGTGCCAGCCGGGACAGGGGGCAAGGTGAAGAAGCTTTCTTT	TRBD1	NA	TRBJ1-1	TRBV25-1
CASSEDRQGFSETQYF	TGCGCCAGCAGCGAGGACCGACAGGGGTTTTCAGAGACCCAGTACTTC	TRBD1	NA	TRBJ2-5	TRBV5-1
CACGHPGTGGEQYF	TGTGCCTGCGGACATCCCGGGACAGGCGGCGAGCAGTACTTC	TRBD1	NA	TRBJ2-7	TRBV30
CASSSDYDSLLLAGELFF	TGCGCCAGCAGCTCCGACTATGATTCTCTTCTTCTGGCAGGGGAGCTGTTTTTT	NA	NA	TRBJ2-2	TRBV5-1
CASSLLLGETQYF	TGTGCCAGCAGTTTATTGCTTGGAGAGACCCAGTACTTC	NA	once	TRBJ2-5	TRBV27
CASSLASGNTIYF	TGCGCCAGCAGTCTGGCCTCTGGAAACACCATATATTTT	NA	NA	TRBJ1-3	TRBV10-1
CASSVSGYQETQYF	TGTGCCAGCAGCGTTTCTGGATACCAAGAGACCCAGTACTTC	NA	NA	TRBJ2-5	TRBV9
CASSLGTSGDYEQYF	TGTGCCAGCAGCTTGGGGACTAGCGGAGACTACGAGCAGTACTTC	TRBD2	NA	TRBJ2-7	TRBV5-6
CASSTGGAGQYF	TGTGCCAGTAGTACAGGGGGCGCGGGGCAGTACTTC	TRBD1	NA	TRBJ2-7	TRBV19
CASSEQGYSNQPQHF	TGCGCCAGCAGTGAACAGGGGTATAGCAATCAGCCCCAGCATTTT	TRBD1	NA	TRBJ1-5	TRBV10-2
CASSQAYRGTLAKNIQYF	TGCGCCAGCAGCCAAGCTTACAGGGGAACGCTAGCCAAAAACATTCAGTACTTC	TRBD1	NA	TRBJ2-4	TRBV4-3
CASSQGGYINNSPLHF	TGTGCCAGCAGCCAAGGGGGATATATTAATAATTCACCCCTCCACTTT	NA	NA	TRBJ1-6	TRBV14
CASSHGDTQYF	TGTGCCAGCAGCCACGGGGATACGCAGTATTTT	NA	NA	TRBJ2-3	TRBV14
CASNEAPGDTQYF	TGTGCCAGCAATGAGGCGCCGGGGGATACGCAGTATTTT	NA	NA	TRBJ2-3	TRBV27
CASSQGRLNYGYTF	TGTGCCAGCAGCCAGGGACGCCTTAACTATGGCTACACCTTC	NA	NA	TRBJ1-2	TRBV14
CASNQLRLAANYGYTF	TGTGCCAGCAATCAACTCAGGCTCGCCGCTAACTATGGCTACACCTTC	NA	NA	TRBJ1-2	TRBV5-6
CASSQMDYGYTF	TGCGCCAGCAGCCAAATGGACTATGGCTACACCTTC	NA	NA	TRBJ1-2	TRBV4-1
CASSERTGGVGGYTF	TGTGCCAGCAGTGAGAGGACAGGAGGTGTGGGTGGCTACACCTTC	TRBD1	NA	TRBJ1-2	TRBV11-2
CASSYSVGNIQYF	TGTGCCAGCAGTTACTCAGTGGGGAACATTCAGTACTTC	NA	NA	TRBJ2-4	TRBV6-6
CASSQGSGMGLADEQYF	TGCGCCAGCAGCCAAGGAAGCGGTATGGGACTAGCTGACGAGCAGTACTTC	TRBD2	NA	TRBJ2-7	TRBV4-1
CASSWTGTGGAQFF	TGTGCCAGCAGTTGGACCGGGACAGGGGGCGCGCAGTTCTTC	TRBD1	NA	TRBJ2-1	TRBV28
CASSLGTGVYNTEAFF	TGTGCCAGCAGTTTAGGGACAGGTGTATATAACACTGAAGCTTTCTTT	TRBD1	NA	TRBJ1-1	TRBV27